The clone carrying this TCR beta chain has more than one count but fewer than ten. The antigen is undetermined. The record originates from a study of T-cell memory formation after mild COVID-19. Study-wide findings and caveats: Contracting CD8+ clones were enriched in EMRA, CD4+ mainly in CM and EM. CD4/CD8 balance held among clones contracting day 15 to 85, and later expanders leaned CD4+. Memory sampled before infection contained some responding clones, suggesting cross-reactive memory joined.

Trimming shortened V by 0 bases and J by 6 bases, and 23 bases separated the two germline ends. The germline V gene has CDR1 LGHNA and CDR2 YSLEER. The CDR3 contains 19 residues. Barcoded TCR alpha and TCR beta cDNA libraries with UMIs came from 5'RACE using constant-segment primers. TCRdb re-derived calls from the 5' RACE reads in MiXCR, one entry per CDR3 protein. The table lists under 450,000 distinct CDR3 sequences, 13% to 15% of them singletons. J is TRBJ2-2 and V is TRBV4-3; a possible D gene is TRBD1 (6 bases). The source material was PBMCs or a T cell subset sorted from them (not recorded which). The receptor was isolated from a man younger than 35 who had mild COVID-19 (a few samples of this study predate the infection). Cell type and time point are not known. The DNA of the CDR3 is TGCGCCAGCAGCCAAGATCCCCCTGAACAGGGCAATGCAGCCGGGGAGCTGTTTTTT. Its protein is CASSQDPPEQGNAAGELFF.